The 9 T cell receptor beta chains in this list originate from one sample, sequenced in a study of radiotherapy plus CTLA-4 blockade in lung cancer. TCRdb's table, derived via immunoSEQ multiplex PCR, lists solely in-frame clones and lacks some. The repertoire includes about 80,000 clones, around 76% of them detected once, and 22% sits in the top ten. The sequences come from peripheral blood, collected from a patient treated with radiotherapy plus ipilimumab. Every receptor here comes from a human donor with non-small cell lung cancer whose response to radiotherapy plus ipilimumab could not be evaluated. Some clones in this sample may be carry-over from other donors' samples.

The CDR3 DNA follows: TGTGCCAGCAGCGTGGTTCAAGGGGCTCCCGGGGAGCTGTTTTTT. It encodes CASSVVQGAPGELFF. The chain is built from TRBV9 and TRBJ2-2, with TRBD1 as a possible D gene (5 bases). V was clipped by 2 bases and J by 6 bases, with 14 bases between them. CDR1 is SGDLS, CDR2 YYNGEE, per germline. The CDR3 runs to 15 residues.

V is TRBV13 and J is TRBJ2-4; 7 bases fit TRBD2. Per germline, CDR1 PRHDT and CDR2 FYEKMQ (reference sequence). J gave up 16 bases and V 5 bases, and 11 bases lay outside the gene matches. The CDR3 totals 12 residues. CDR3 residues: CASSTGEGSRYF. In DNA, the CDR3 is TGTGCCAGCAGCACGGGGGAGGGGTCCCGCTACTTC.

This clone was recorded at least ten times. CDR3 sequence reads: CASSFPSKGQGYYGYTF. The CDR3 coding sequence is TGTGCCAGCAGTTTCCCATCCAAGGGACAGGGGTACTATGGCTACACCTTC. The V gene is TRBV28, the J gene TRBJ1-2; the match to TRBD1 covers 10 bases. The CDR3 loop spans 17 amino acids. In germline, CDR1 is MDHEN, CDR2 SYDVKM. Trimming cost V 3 bases and J 3 bases; bases outside gene matches: 10.

The rearrangement links TRBV4-3 to TRBJ1-4; D gene ambiguous. Looked up from germline, CDR1 is LGHNA and CDR2 is YSLEER. V was cut by 0 bases and J by 1 base, with 9 bases left in between. The CDR3 sequence is 16 residues long. CDR3 sequence reads: CASSQDEGQTNEKLFF. The CDR3, as DNA: TGCGCCAGCAGCCAAGATGAGGGCCAAACTAATGAAAAACTGTTTTTT.

There are a few counts of this clone. The genes are TRBV27 and TRBJ1-2, with D possibly being TRBD1 (5 bases). Per germline, CDR1 MNHEY and CDR2 SMNVEV (reference sequence). Trimming shortened V by 3 bases and J by 0 bases, and 14 bases separated the two germline ends. The CDR3 runs 16 residues. CDR3 sequence: CASSLGWQDTNYGYTF. CDR3 bases: TGTGCCAGCAGTTTGGGGTGGCAGGACACTAACTATGGCTACACCTTC.

This clone was seen only a few times. This chain uses TRBV19 with TRBJ1-2; TRBD1 is a possible D gene (5 bases). This CDR3 is 12 amino acids long. Germline V gives CDR1 LNHDA, CDR2 SQIVND (reference sequence). Trimming shortened V by 5 bases and J by 4 bases, and 8 bases separated the two germline ends. The CDR3 DNA reads as TGTGCCAGTAGTCATACAGGCTATGGCTACACCTTC. It yields the protein CASSHTGYGYTF.

The V and J genes are TRBV5-1 and TRBJ2-7; 7 nucleotides line up with TRBD1. The CDR3 sequence is 15 residues long. From germline, CDR1 is SGHRS and CDR2 YFSETQ. The ends lost 0 bases at V and 0 bases at J; junction bases unmatched: 3. CDR3 sequence reads: CASSLGGGASYEQYF. In DNA form, the CDR3 reads TGCGCCAGCAGCTTGGGAGGGGGCGCCTCCTACGAGCAGTACTTC.

The chain couples TRBV10-3 to TRBJ1-3; 7 bases align to TRBD1. CDR1 is ENHRY, CDR2 SYGVKD, per germline. The CDR3 has 17 residues. The V segment lost 4 bases and the J segment 0 bases; nucleotides outside the gene matches: 9. CDR3 bases: TGTGCCATCAGTGGTCCCGGGACAGCTAACTCTGGAAACACCATATATTTT. Residues: CAISGPGTANSGNTIYF.

The chain is built from TRBV5-1 and TRBJ2-5; 9 nucleotides line up with TRBD2. With the DNA end fitting TRBJ2-7 better, the J assignment may be wrong. This CDR3 comprises 15 residues. Per germline, CDR1 SGHRS and CDR2 YFSETQ. DNA for the CDR3: TGCGCCAGCAGCCTTAGCGGGGGCCGCACCTACGAGCAGTACTTC. Translation gives CASSLSGGRTYEQYF.